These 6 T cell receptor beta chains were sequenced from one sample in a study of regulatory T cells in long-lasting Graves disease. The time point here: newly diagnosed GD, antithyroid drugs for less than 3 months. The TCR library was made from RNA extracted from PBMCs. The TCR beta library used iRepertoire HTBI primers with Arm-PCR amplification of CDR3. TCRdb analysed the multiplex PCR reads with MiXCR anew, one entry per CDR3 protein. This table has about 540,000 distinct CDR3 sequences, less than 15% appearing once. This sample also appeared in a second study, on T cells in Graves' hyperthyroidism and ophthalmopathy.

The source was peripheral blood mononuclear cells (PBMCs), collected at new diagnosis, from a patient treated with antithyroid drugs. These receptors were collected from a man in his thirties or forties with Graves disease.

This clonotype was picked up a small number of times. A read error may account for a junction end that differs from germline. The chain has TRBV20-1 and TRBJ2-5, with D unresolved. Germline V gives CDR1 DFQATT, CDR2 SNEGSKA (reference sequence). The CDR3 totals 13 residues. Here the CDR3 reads CSASLSPVETRYF. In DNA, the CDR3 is TGCAGTGCTAGCTTATCCCCGGTGGAGACCCGGTACTTC.

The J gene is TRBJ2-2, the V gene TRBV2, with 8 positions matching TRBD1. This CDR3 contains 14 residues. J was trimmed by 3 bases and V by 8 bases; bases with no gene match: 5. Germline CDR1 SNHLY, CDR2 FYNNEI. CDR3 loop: CASSGGRDTGELFF. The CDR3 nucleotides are TGTGCCAGCTCAGGGGGCCGGGACACCGGGGAGCTGTTTTTT.

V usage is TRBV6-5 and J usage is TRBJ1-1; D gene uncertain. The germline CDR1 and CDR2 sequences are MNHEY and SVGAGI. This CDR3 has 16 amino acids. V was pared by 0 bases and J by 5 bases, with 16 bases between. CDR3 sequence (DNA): TGTGCCAGCAGTTACTCTGTTTGGGGTGCGAGAACTGAAGCTTTCTTT. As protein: CASSYSVWGARTEAFF.

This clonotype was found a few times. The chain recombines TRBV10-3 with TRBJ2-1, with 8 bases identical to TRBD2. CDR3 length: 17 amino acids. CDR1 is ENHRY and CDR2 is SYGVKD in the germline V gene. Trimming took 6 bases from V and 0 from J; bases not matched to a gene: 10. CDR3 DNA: TGTGCCATCAGCGGGGGGGGAGGGAGCCACTCCTACAATGAGCAGTTCTTC. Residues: CAISGGGGSHSYNEQFF.

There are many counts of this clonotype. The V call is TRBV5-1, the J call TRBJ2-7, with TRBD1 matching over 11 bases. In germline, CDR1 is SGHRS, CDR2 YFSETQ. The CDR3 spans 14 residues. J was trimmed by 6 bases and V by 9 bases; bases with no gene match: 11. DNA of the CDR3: TGCGCCAAGCTGGAGAGGGACAGGGGGGGCGAGCAGTACTTC. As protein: CAKLERDRGGEQYF.

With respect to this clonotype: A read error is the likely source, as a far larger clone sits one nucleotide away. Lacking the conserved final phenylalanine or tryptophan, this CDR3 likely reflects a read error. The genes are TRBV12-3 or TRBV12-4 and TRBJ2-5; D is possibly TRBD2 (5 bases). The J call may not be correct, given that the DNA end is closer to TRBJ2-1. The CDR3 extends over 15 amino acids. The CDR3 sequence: CASSLGRGSYNEQFS. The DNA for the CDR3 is TGTGCCAGCAGTTTAGGAAGAGGGTCCTACAATGAGCAGTTCTCC.